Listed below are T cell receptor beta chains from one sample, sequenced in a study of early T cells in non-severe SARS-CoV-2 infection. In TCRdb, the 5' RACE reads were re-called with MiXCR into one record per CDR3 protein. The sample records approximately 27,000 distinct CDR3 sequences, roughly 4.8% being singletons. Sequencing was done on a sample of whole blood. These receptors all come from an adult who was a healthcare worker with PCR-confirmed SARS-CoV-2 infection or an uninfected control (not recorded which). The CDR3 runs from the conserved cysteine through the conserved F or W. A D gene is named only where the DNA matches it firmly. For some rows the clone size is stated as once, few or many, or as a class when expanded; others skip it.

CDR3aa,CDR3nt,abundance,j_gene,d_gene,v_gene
CASSWKPRNTGELFF,TGTGCCAGCAGTTGGAAGCCCCGGAACACCGGGGAGCTGTTTTTT,-,TRBJ2-2,-,TRBV27
CASSITSRDYEQFF,TGCGCCAGCAGCATAACTAGCAGGGACTACGAGCAGTTCTTC,few,TRBJ2-1,TRBD2,TRBV5-1
CSVAANEQYF,TGCAGCGTTGCAGCGAACGAGCAGTACTTC,many,TRBJ2-7,-,TRBV29-1
CASSFSPGNTEAFF,TGCGCCAGCAGCTTTTCCCCGGGGAACACTGAAGCTTTCTTT,few,TRBJ1-1,-,TRBV5-1
CASTFRGESSYNSPLHF,TGTGCCAGCACCTTCCGGGGGGAAAGCTCCTATAATTCACCCCTCCACTTT,many,TRBJ1-6,-,TRBV6-1
CASSPGGGRENTEAFF,TGCGCCAGCAGCCCCGGGGGCGGGAGAGAAAACACTGAAGCTTTCTTT,-,TRBJ1-1,-,TRBV5-1
CASSAGGPSGRAWEQFF,TGTGCCAGCAGCGCCGGAGGACCTAGCGGGAGGGCCTGGGAGCAGTTCTTC,few,TRBJ2-1,TRBD2,TRBV5-4
CASSSPGMNTEAFF,TGTGCCAGCAGTTCCCCAGGGATGAACACTGAAGCTTTCTTT,many,TRBJ1-1,-,TRBV28
CAISDRQGAGGEQFF,TGTGCCATCAGTGATCGGCAGGGTGCGGGAGGTGAGCAGTTCTTC,many,TRBJ2-1,TRBD2,TRBV10-3
CASSLYREGTDTQYF,TGTGCCAGCAGCTTATATCGGGAGGGCACAGATACGCAGTATTTT,many,TRBJ2-3,TRBD2,TRBV7-9
CASSNTDTQYF,TGTGCCAGCAGTAACACAGATACGCAGTATTTT,many,TRBJ2-3,-,TRBV6-2/TRBV6-3
CASSITGFGPQHF,TGTGCCAGCAGCATAACAGGGTTTGGGCCCCAGCATTTT,few,TRBJ1-5,-,TRBV11-2
CASSLGGRTDTQYF,TGTGCCAGCAGCTTGGGGGGGCGTACCGATACGCAGTATTTT,many,TRBJ2-3,-,TRBV7-8
CASSWDTNTEAFF,TGTGCCAGCAGCTGGGACACCAACACTGAAGCTTTCTTT,many,TRBJ1-1,-,TRBV9
CASSLDRGSYNEQFF,TGTGCCAGCAGCCTCGACAGAGGGTCCTACAATGAGCAGTTCTTC,many,TRBJ2-1,-,TRBV7-2
CASSLKGRWGEQYF,TGTGCCAGCAGTTTAAAGGGGCGGTGGGGCGAGCAGTACTTC,many,TRBJ2-7,-,TRBV27
CASSVPGGFYNEQFF,TGTGCCAGCTCCGTCCCAGGGGGCTTTTACAATGAGCAGTTCTTC,many,TRBJ2-1,TRBD1,TRBV18
CASSYGQVDLAKNIQYF,TGTGCCAGCAGTTACGGGCAGGTTGATTTAGCCAAAAACATTCAGTACTTC,many,TRBJ2-4,-,TRBV6-6
CAWSGSMISNTEAFF,TGTGCCTGGAGCGGGTCGATGATCAGTAACACTGAAGCTTTCTTT,many,TRBJ1-1,-,TRBV30
CASSLRTSNYGYTF,TGTGCCAGCAGCTTAAGGACTTCCAACTATGGCTACACCTTC,many,TRBJ1-2,-,TRBV7-8
CASSQEKGYEQYF,TGCGCCAGCAGCCAAGAGAAAGGGTACGAGCAGTACTTC,many,TRBJ2-7,-,TRBV4-1
CASKGGPNEKLFF,TGTGCCAGCAAAGGGGGTCCTAATGAAAAACTGTTTTTT,many,TRBJ1-4,-,TRBV14
CASSPTSYEQYF,TGTGCCAGCAGCCCGACTAGCTACGAGCAGTACTTC,many,TRBJ2-7,-,TRBV6-2/TRBV6-3
CASSLVQGINTEAFF,TGTGCCAGCAGCTTAGTCCAGGGAATAAACACTGAAGCTTTCTTT,few,TRBJ1-1,-,TRBV7-9
CSASTLGLAGDEQFF,TGCAGTGCTAGCACATTGGGACTAGCGGGAGATGAGCAGTTCTTC,many,TRBJ2-1,TRBD2,TRBV20-1